This T cell receptor (beta chain) was retrieved from a study of T-cell reconstitution after alpha-beta-depleted transplantation in children. Researchers prepared the TCRbeta library using unique molecular identifiers, the study reports. TCRdb recomputed calls from the PCR reads with MiXCR, one row per CDR3 protein. The profile covers tens of thousands of distinct CDR3 sequences, with 15% to 20% appearing a single time and about half taken by the ten largest. Study-wide results and caveats: Counts and diversity of T cells one year after transplant came mostly from newly produced T cells. Alpha-beta T cells about two months after transplant reportedly derived from several hundred expanded graft clones. The study traced high day-60 TCRbeta diversity in some patients to surviving recipient T cells and thymic progenitors.

This clonotype was detected only a few times. The antigen is undetermined. The CDR3 consists of 13 residues. V lost 3 bases to trimming and J lost 5 bases, with 10 bases between them. The V gene is TRBV12-3 or TRBV12-4, the J gene TRBJ1-1; D might be TRBD1 (6 bases). This TCR was recovered from a male patient aged 2-10 years who had a stem cell transplant for acute lymphoblastic leukemia, so the T cells may come from the graft donor. The sample here was PBMCs, mostly from graft donor cells, taken 360 days after TCRalphabeta/CD19-depleted stem cell transplant. CDR3 in amino acids: CASSFWGRTEAFF. The CDR3 DNA sequence: TGTGCCAGCAGTTTTTGGGGGCGGACTGAAGCTTTCTTT.